This T cell receptor (beta chain) originates from a study of T-cell memory formation after mild COVID-19. As for the study in general: In these data, TCR clusters were largely donor specific.

The study, taken as a whole, reports: Among CD4+ contracting clones, most were CM and EM, and CD8+ ones EMRA. Later expanders leaned toward CD4+, whereas clones contracting from day 15 to 85 were balanced CD4/CD8. The finding that pre-infection memory included some responding clones suggested that cross-reactive memory joined.

This clonotype was seen only a few times. What it binds is not known. Via MiXCR, TCRdb re-called the 5' RACE reads, giving one row per CDR3 protein. The sample shows approximately 300,000 distinct CDR3 sequences, 15% to 20% of them seen only once. The TCR was taken from a man aged 18 to 30 who had mild COVID-19 (a few samples of this study predate the infection). Cell type and time point are not known. The sequenced material came from PBMCs or a T cell subset sorted from them (not recorded which).

The CDR3 here is CASSFSAQPTDTQYF. Written as DNA, the CDR3 is TGTGCCAGCAGCTTTAGCGCACAGCCCACAGATACGCAGTATTTT. V is TRBV7-9 and J is TRBJ2-3; possible D gene TRBD2, 5 bases. The CDR3 totals 15 residues. The V and J ends lost 3 bases and 2 bases respectively, with 12 bases between them. Germline assignment: CDR1 SEHNR and CDR2 FQNEAQ (reference sequence). The whole variable domain, remainder taken from reference TRBV7-9 and TRBJ2-3, is DTGVSQNPRHKITKRGQNVTFRCDPISEHNRLYWYRQTLGQGPEFLTYFQNEAQLEKSRLLSDRFSAERPKGSFSTLEIQRTEQGDSAMYLCASSFSAQPTDTQYFGPGTRLTVL.